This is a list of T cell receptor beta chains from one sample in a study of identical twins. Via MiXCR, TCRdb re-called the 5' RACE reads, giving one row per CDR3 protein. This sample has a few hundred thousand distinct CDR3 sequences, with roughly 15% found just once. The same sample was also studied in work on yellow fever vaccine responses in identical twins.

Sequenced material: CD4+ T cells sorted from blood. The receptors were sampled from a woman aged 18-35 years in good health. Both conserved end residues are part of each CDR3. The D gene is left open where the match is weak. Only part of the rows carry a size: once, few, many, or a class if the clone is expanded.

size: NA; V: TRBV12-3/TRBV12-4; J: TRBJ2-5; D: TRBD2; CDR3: CASSLRGSPSETQYF; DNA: TGTGCCAGCAGTTTGCGGGGGTCACCCAGCGAGACCCAGTACTTC
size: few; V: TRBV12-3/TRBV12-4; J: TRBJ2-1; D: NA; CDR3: CASKHRGGNNEQFF; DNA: TGTGCCAGCAAACATCGGGGTGGGAACAATGAGCAGTTCTTC
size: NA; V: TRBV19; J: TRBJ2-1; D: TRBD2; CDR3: CASGLAGYNEQFF; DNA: TGTGCCTCGGGGCTAGCGGGATACAATGAGCAGTTCTTC
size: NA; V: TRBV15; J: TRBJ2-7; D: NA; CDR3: CATSRVGSIYEQYF; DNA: TGTGCCACCAGCAGAGTGGGCAGTATCTACGAGCAGTACTTC
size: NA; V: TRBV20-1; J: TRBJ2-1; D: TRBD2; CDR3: CSASRLAGYNEQFF; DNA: TGCAGTGCTAGTCGCCTAGCGGGCTACAATGAGCAGTTCTTC
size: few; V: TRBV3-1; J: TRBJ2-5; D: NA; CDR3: CASSQGIRKQETQYF; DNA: TGTGCCAGCAGCCAAGGAATCCGGAAACAAGAGACCCAGTACTTC
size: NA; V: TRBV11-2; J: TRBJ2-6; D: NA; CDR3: CASRSLRGPGANVLTF; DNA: TGTGCCAGCAGAAGTTTAAGGGGACCTGGGGCCAACGTCCTGACTTTC
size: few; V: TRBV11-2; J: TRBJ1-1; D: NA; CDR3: CASSSVRGPEILEAFF; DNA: TGTGCCAGCAGCTCCGTCAGGGGTCCGGAAATTCTAGAAGCTTTCTTT
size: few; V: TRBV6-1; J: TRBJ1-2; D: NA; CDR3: CASRSGDSNYGYTF; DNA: TGTGCCAGCAGGTCGGGGGACTCTAACTATGGCTACACCTTC
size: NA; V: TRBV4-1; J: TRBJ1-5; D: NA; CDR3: CASSQDRDNQPQHF; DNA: TGCGCCAGCAGCCAAGACAGGGACAATCAGCCCCAGCATTTT
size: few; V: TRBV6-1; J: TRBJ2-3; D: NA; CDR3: CASWRGGPSTDTQYF; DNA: TGTGCCAGCTGGCGGGGCGGACCCAGCACAGATACGCAGTATTTT
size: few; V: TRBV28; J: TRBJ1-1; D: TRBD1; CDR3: CASIWDRGGTEAFF; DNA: TGTGCCAGCATTTGGGACAGGGGAGGCACTGAAGCTTTCTTT
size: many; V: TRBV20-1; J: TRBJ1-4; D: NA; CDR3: CSARDQGRSNEKLFF; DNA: TGCAGTGCTAGAGATCAGGGACGGAGTAATGAAAAACTGTTTTTT
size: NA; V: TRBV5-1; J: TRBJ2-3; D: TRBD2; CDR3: CASSARGLASTDTQYF; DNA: TGCGCCAGCAGCGCGCGGGGACTAGCTAGCACAGATACGCAGTATTTT
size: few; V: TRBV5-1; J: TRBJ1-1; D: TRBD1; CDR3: CASSLEGTGGWTEAFF; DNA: TGCGCCAGCAGCTTGGAAGGGACAGGGGGGTGGACTGAAGCTTTCTTT